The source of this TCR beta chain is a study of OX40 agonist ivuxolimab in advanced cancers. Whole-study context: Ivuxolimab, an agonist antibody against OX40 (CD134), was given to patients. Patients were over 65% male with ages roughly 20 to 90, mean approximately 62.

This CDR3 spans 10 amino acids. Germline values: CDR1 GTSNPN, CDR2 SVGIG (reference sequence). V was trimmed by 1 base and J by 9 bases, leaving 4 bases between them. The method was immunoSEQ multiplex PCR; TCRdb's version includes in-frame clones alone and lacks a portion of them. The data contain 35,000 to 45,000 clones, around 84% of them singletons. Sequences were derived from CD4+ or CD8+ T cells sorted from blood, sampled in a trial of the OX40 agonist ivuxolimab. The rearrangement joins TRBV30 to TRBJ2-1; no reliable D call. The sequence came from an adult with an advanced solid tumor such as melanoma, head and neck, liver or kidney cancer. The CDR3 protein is CAWSEIEQFF. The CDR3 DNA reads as TGTGCCTGGAGTGAGATTGAGCAGTTCTTC.